This paragraph reports one T cell receptor (beta chain). This clonotype was observed a single time. No cognate antigen has been identified for it. The sample holds no much larger clone one base away, and base qualities are not on file. One read offers little support. In the germline V gene (reference sequence), CDR1 corresponds to GTSNPN and CDR2 to SVGIG. From cysteine to phenylalanine, the CDR3 is 15 amino acids long. Only the CDR3 part of the read is kept: 45 bases, read in frame from the first base. Trimming removed 2 bases from V and 8 bases from J; the gene matches leave 11 bases unexplained. Systemically healthy Caucasian individuals from Russia, 35 to 50 in total and aged about 6 to 90 years, were included as donors. About 10 milliliters of peripheral blood were collected from each donor into EDTA-treated Vacutainer tubes. PBMCs were isolated by Ficoll-Paque density-gradient centrifugation, with at least 7 million obtained per sample. Trizol reagent was used to extract total RNA from the PBMCs, yielding at least 6 micrograms per sample. For every donor, an aliquot of PBMCs went through flow cytometry to measure the percentages of naive CD45RAhigh/CD27high T cells.

The library was built by means of 5' RACE. For sequencing, an Illumina HiSeq 2500 was employed. A second PCR of roughly 6 to 11 cycles was run with a J-beta primer mix and a sample-barcoded 5' primer. A template-switch 5' adaptor carrying 12 random nucleotides introduced a unique molecular identifier onto each TCR beta cDNA molecule. At least 2.5 million CDR3-containing paired-end reads were obtained from each sample. First-strand cDNA synthesis was performed from all RNA using the Mint cDNA synthesis kit, with priming by a TRBC-specific oligonucleotide. All cDNA was treated with uracil-DNA glycosylase and then went through a first 18-cycle PCR with the universal primers M1SS and BC2_uni_R. Regarding the original processing steps: Normalization of each sample was performed by random selection of 1 million high-quality reads, each carrying a distinct molecular identifier. Reads sharing molecular identifiers were discarded rather than binned into consensus sequences. MiTCR, run with a Q25 quality threshold and the strictest error-elimination algorithm, handled CDR3 identification, clonotype clustering and error correction. A nonparametric unseen species model with Euler transformation was used to estimate a lower bound on total TCR beta diversity. TCRdb handled the public reads itself, with Q25 trimming in fastp and clone calling in MiXCR, and kept productive beta chains. CDR3 protein sequences are deduplicated, and each keeps its most common genes and DNA. These V and J calls are TCRdb output, not the study's own analysis. The sample profile shows 650,000 to 800,000 distinct CDR3 sequences; 44% of them were found once. The ten top clones hold roughly a fifth of the sample.

This sample was taken from a study of blood T cells in healthy people across ages (dated by TCRdb to the mid-2010s). With regard to the full study: Template switching captured roughly one uniquely barcoded TCR beta cDNA molecule per two T cells in model experiments. To avoid experimental bias, donors of different ages were spread randomly across the sequencing lanes. The study analyzed two additional independent replicas of 1 million unique cDNA reads from the same blood draw for two donors, one aged 18 to 30 and one aged 80 or older. Donors were grouped into four age groups: young (average about 15 years), middle-aged (39), aged (roughly 62) and long-lived (around 80). Using deep sequencing normalized with unique cDNA molecular identifiers, the study measured how TCR beta repertoire diversity changes with age. The investigation overall reported the following: The percentage of naive T cells measured by flow cytometry correlated strongly with observed TCR beta diversity. Estimates of total diversity based on one million sequenced T cells were considered lower bounds and underestimates. The long-lived group showed more naive CD4+ T cells, fewer expanded clones and increased TCR diversity than the aged group, suggesting age selection. The CMV infection status of donors was not known, potentially confounding age-related changes in expanded clonotypes. Observed TCR beta diversity per million T cells fell roughly linearly with age, and a significant reduction was already apparent by age around 40. Bulk unsorted PBMC profiling prevented conclusive comparison of naive and antigen-experienced compartments.

The receptor's source is a man between 60 and 70 years old in good health. The sample taken for sequencing was blood. This chain is built from TRBV30 and TRBJ1-4; TRBD1 agrees with 7 junctional bases. Here the CDR3 is given as CAWSLTGLSKEKLFF. The base sequence is TGTGCCTGGAGTCTGACAGGGCTTTCAAAAGAAAAACTGTTTTTT. With all but the CDR3 taken from the reference TRBV30 and TRBJ1-4 genes, the full variable domain is: SQTIHQWPATLVQPVGSPLSLECTVEGTSNPNLYWYRQAAGRGLQLLFYSVGIGQISSEVPQNLSASRPQDRQFILSSKKLLLSDSGFYLCAWSLTGLSKEKLFFGSGTQLSVL.